This T cell receptor beta chain emerged from a study of monozygotic twins with inflammatory bowel disease. From its re-call of the 5' RACE reads, TCRdb lists each CDR3 protein once, without DNA. The table for this sample gives about 300,000 distinct CDR3 sequences. Every donor provided one blood sample measuring roughly 2.4 ml. Germline assignment: CDR1 DFQATT and CDR2 SNEGSKA (reference sequence). The CDR3 sequence is 15 residues long. The chain has TRBV20-1 and TRBJ2-5; with no DNA, the TCRdb D assignment of TRBD1 cannot be verified. The sequence derives from a human donor with ulcerative colitis or Crohn's disease, or a healthy co-twin of an affected twin (not recorded which). The sequenced material came from blood. CDR3 protein: CRVWSRGSLQETQYF.